Listed here are 8 T cell receptor beta chains from one sample, sequenced in a study of T cell responses to AZD1222 COVID-19 vaccine. Sequencing was performed with immunoSEQ multiplex PCR; in TCRdb, only in-frame clones are kept and a portion is missing. The sample holds about 180,000 clones, 90% seen once. Sample: peripheral blood, taken on day 0 of AZD1222 vaccination. Receptor source: an adult in good health.

The chain links TRBV4-2 to TRBJ2-1; 15 positions agree with TRBD2. CDR1 is LGHNA, CDR2 YNFKEQ, per germline. The junction had 10 bases not matched to a gene; V was cut back by 3 bases and J by 1 base. The CDR3 loop spans 20 amino acids. DNA of the CDR3: TGTGCCAGCAGCCAGCCTACTGGACTAGCGGGGGGGCCTTCCTACAATGAGCAGTTCTTC. Its protein product is CASSQPTGLAGGPSYNEQFF.

This clone is a singleton in its sample. The chain recombines TRBV11-3 with TRBJ1-5; TRBD1 matches 7 bases. The junction had 20 bases not matched to a gene; V was cut back by 6 bases and J by 6 bases. The CDR3 covers 18 residues. Germline V gives CDR1 SGHNT, CDR2 YENEEA. CDR3 in DNA: TGTGCCAGCAGTTTTACTCAAACGGGGAGGGGGCGAGGTCAGCCCCAGCATTTT. The encoded protein is CASSFTQTGRGRGQPQHF. The entire variable domain, with the rest obtained from reference TRBV11-3 and TRBJ1-5, is as follows: EAGVVQSPRYKIIEKKQPVAFWCNPISGHNTLYWYLQNLGQGPELLIRYENEEAVDDSQLPKDRFSAERLKGVDSTLKIQPAELGDSAVYLCASSFTQTGRGRGQPQHFGDGTRLSIL.

The chain uses TRBV14 and TRBJ2-1; D tentatively fits TRBD1 or TRBD2 (5 bases each). Trimming left V 3 bases short and J 3 bases short, with 12 bases between. The length of the CDR3 is 15 residues. Looked up from germline, CDR1 is SGHDN and CDR2 is FVKESK. CDR3 sequence: CASSQREQDYNEQFF. The CDR3 DNA follows: TGTGCCAGCAGCCAGAGGGAACAGGACTACAATGAGCAGTTCTTC.

The chain employs TRBV12-3 or TRBV12-4 and TRBJ1-2; TRBD1 aligns across 9 bases. V gave up 8 bases and J gave up 4 bases; unmatched junction bases: 2. CDR3 size: 12 residues. The CDR3 coding sequence is TGTGCCAGCCAGACAGGGGGCTATGGCTACACCTTC. It specifies CASQTGGYGYTF.

J is TRBJ1-2 and V is TRBV6-2 or TRBV6-3, with D tentatively TRBD1 (5 bases). CDR3 size: 16 residues. Germline V gene sequence: CDR1 MNHEY, CDR2 SVGEGT. Trimming removed 6 bases from V and 0 bases from J, with 17 bases in between. For the CDR3, the DNA is TGTGCCAGCAGCCCTTCGGGGGGGAGCACTAACTATGGCTACACCTTC. Protein product: CASSPSGGSTNYGYTF.

The V call is TRBV6-2 or TRBV6-3, the J call TRBJ2-5; a possible D gene is TRBD1 (6 bases). This CDR3 contains 15 residues. With 4 bases removed from V and 5 bases from J, the gap between germline ends came to 17 bases. CDR1 and CDR2 (germline): MNHEY, SVGEGT. CDR3 residues: CASSFLQGPGETQYF. CDR3 in DNA: TGTGCCAGCAGTTTCCTACAGGGCCCCGGGGAGACCCAGTACTTC.

The V gene is TRBV4-3, the J gene TRBJ2-1; D possibly corresponds to TRBD1 (5 bases). The germline V gene encodes CDR1 LGHNA and CDR2 YSLEER. The CDR3 runs to 16 residues. Trimming removed 0 bases from V and 10 bases from J, with 19 bases in between. The DNA of the CDR3 is TGCGCCAGCAGCCAAGATCAGGGCTGGGCCTCCAGAGAGCAGTTCTTC. Protein product: CASSQDQGWASREQFF.

The V and J genes are TRBV13 and TRBJ2-5, with TRBD1 matching 7 bases. After removal of 5 bases from V and 4 bases from J, the junction contained 7 bases not matched to a gene. This CDR3 comprises 14 residues. Germline V gene sequence: CDR1 PRHDT, CDR2 FYEKMQ (reference sequence). The CDR3 sequence: CASSPQGKPETQYF. CDR3 bases: TGTGCCAGCAGCCCACAGGGGAAGCCAGAGACCCAGTACTTC.